The 14 T cell receptor beta chains given below trace back to one sample, sequenced in a study of T cell responses to AZD1222 COVID-19 vaccine. Libraries were prepared by immunoSEQ multiplex PCR; TCRdb keeps only in-frame clonotypes and omits some of them. The table includes 150,000 to 200,000 clones, approximately 93% detected once. The sample here was peripheral blood, taken on day 0 of AZD1222 vaccination. Receptors were obtained from an adult in good health.

The chain links TRBV29-1 to TRBJ1-1; the D gene is possibly TRBD1 (5 bases). The CDR3 length is 13 residues. Trimming cost V 4 bases and J 1 base, with 10 bases left between them. CDR1 is SQVTM and CDR2 is ANQGSEA in the germline V gene. The CDR3 loop reads CSVAAQANTEAFF. Here the CDR3 DNA reads TGCAGCGTTGCGGCACAGGCGAACACTGAAGCTTTCTTT.

The chain employs TRBV15 and TRBJ2-1; TRBD2 matches 12 bases. Germline V gene sequence: CDR1 LNHNV, CDR2 YYDKDF (reference sequence). This CDR3 spans 18 amino acids. V was clipped by 1 base and J by 5 bases; unmatched bases: 9. CDR3 region: CATSRGKTSGRVDNEQFF. In nucleotides, the CDR3 is TGTGCCACCAGCAGAGGGAAGACTAGCGGGAGAGTAGACAATGAGCAGTTCTTC.

The chain couples TRBV28 to TRBJ2-1; possibly TRBD1 or TRBD2 for D (6 bases each). The CDR3 sequence is 14 residues long. With 3 bases removed from V and 10 bases from J, the gap between germline ends came to 16 bases. Germline-derived CDR1 and CDR2 are MDHEN and SYDVKM. The CDR3 DNA reads as TGTGCCAGCAGTTTCTGGGGGGCAGAGAACGAGCAGTTCTTC. Translating it yields CASSFWGAENEQFF.

The DNA for the CDR3 is TGCGCCAGCAGCTTGTCAGGGACAATCTTGAACACTGAAGCTTTCTTT. Residues: CASSLSGTILNTEAFF. V is TRBV5-1 and J is TRBJ1-1; D may be TRBD1 (6 bases). Trimming cost V 1 base and J 0 bases, with 13 bases left between them. The CDR3 runs to 16 residues. The germline V gene encodes CDR1 SGHRS and CDR2 YFSETQ.

V gene TRBV11-2 combines with J gene TRBJ2-2; D not resolved. V lost 3 bases, J lost 1 base, and 9 bases lay in between. Germline values: CDR1 SGHAT, CDR2 FQNNGV. The CDR3 runs 15 residues. This chain's CDR3 is CASSFYMENTGELFF. In nucleotides, the CDR3 is TGTGCCAGCAGCTTCTACATGGAGAACACCGGGGAGCTGTTTTTT.

J is TRBJ2-2 and V is TRBV7-8; a possible D gene is TRBD1 (6 bases). CDR3 length: 18 residues. Germline loops: CDR1 SGHVS, CDR2 FQNEAQ. Trimming shortened V by 1 base and J by 0 bases, and 15 bases separated the two germline ends. This CDR3 is CASSLVFADSPNTGELFF. Written as DNA, the CDR3 is TGTGCCAGCAGCTTAGTCTTCGCGGACAGCCCGAACACCGGGGAGCTGTTTTTT.

The V gene is TRBV6-5, the J gene TRBJ1-1; D is uncertain. This CDR3 spans 13 amino acids. The V and J ends lost 6 bases and 0 bases respectively, with 8 bases between them. Germline-derived CDR1 and CDR2 are MNHEY and SVGAGI. CDR3 DNA sequence: TGTGCCAGCAGAACCTTGGTGAACACTGAAGCTTTCTTT. Protein: CASRTLVNTEAFF.

The chain couples TRBV2 to TRBJ1-5; D unclear. The CDR3 runs 14 residues. Germline loops: CDR1 SNHLY, CDR2 FYNNEI. V lost 2 bases, J lost 2 bases, and 7 bases lay in between. The CDR3 region is CASSERAGNQPQHF. CDR3 bases: TGTGCCAGCAGTGAACGGGCGGGCAATCAGCCCCAGCATTTT.

The CDR3 bases are TGTGCCAGCAGTTGGTACGGTTCACCCCTCCACTTT. Translated, it gives CASSWYGSPLHF. The rearrangement joins TRBV6-2 or TRBV6-3 to TRBJ1-6; D is uncertain. The germline gives CDR1 MNHEY, CDR2 SVGEGT. This CDR3 comprises 12 residues. With 4 bases removed from V and 9 bases from J, the gap between germline ends came to 7 bases.

The V call is TRBV13, the J call TRBJ2-1; D tentatively reads TRBD1 or TRBD2 (5 bases each). The germline V and J ends were trimmed by 1 base and 4 bases, with 14 bases remaining between them. Germline V CDR1 and CDR2: PRHDT, FYEKMQ (reference sequence). This CDR3 is built from 16 residues. The CDR3 spells CASSLVGETKYNEQFF. CDR3 nucleotide sequence: TGTGCCAGCAGCTTAGTAGGGGAGACTAAATACAATGAGCAGTTCTTC.

This chain connects TRBV10-2 to TRBJ2-7, with 14 bases that match TRBD2. Germline values: CDR1 WSHSY, CDR2 SAAADI. This CDR3 region has 16 residues. V shed 0 bases, J shed 7 bases, and the junction held 5 bases outside the gene matches. CDR3 DNA: TGCGCCAGCAGTGAGTCAGGGACTAGCGGGAGTTGGGAGCAGTACTTC. As protein: CASSESGTSGSWEQYF.

The chain employs TRBV5-5 and TRBJ1-2; D call uncertain. V lost 1 base and J lost 6, with 13 bases in between. The germline V gene has CDR1 SGHKS and CDR2 YYEKEE (reference sequence). The CDR3 is 14 residues long. The CDR3 sequence is CASSLMHASDGYTF. The DNA for the CDR3 is TGTGCCAGCAGCTTGATGCACGCCTCTGATGGCTACACCTTC. The complete variable domain, with remaining parts taken from reference TRBV5-5 and TRBJ1-2, reads DAGVTQSPTHLIKTRGQQVTLRCSPISGHKSVSWYQQVLGQGPQFIFQYYEKEERGRGNFPDRFSARQFPNYSSELNVNALLLGDSALYLCASSLMHASDGYTFGSGTRLTVV.

This chain connects TRBV6-1 to TRBJ1-5; D call uncertain. This CDR3 comprises 15 residues. V was cut by 2 bases and J by 3 bases, with 11 bases left in between. Germline CDR1 MNHNS, CDR2 SASEGT. CDR3 in DNA: TGTGCCAGCAGTGAAAGGGCAGGTCCCAATCAGCCCCAGCATTTT. Its protein is CASSERAGPNQPQHF.

The rearrangement joins TRBV6-6 to TRBJ2-7, with D hard to call. V gave up 5 bases and J gave up 0 bases, with 20 bases separating them. The length of the CDR3 is 17 residues. Germline V gene data show CDR1 as MNHNY and CDR2 as SVGAGI (reference sequence). DNA for the CDR3: TGTGCCAGCAGTCACGCCCCCGGCGGCGGAACCTCCTACGAGCAGTACTTC. Protein: CASSHAPGGGTSYEQYF.